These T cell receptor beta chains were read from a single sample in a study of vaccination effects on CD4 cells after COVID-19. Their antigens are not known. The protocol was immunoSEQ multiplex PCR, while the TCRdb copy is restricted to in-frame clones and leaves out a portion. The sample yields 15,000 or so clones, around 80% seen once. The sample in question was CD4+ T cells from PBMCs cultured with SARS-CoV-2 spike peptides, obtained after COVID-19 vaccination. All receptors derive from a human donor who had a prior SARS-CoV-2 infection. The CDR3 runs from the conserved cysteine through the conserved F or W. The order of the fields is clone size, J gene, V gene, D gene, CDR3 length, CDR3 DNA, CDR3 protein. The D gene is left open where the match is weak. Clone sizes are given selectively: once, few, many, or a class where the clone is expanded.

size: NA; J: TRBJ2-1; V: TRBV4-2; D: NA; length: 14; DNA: TGTGCCAGCAGTCGAGCGGGCTCCTACAATGAGCAGTTCTTC; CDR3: CASSRAGSYNEQFF
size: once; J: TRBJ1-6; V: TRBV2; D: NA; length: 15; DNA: TGTGCCAGCAGTGAATGGCAGCCAAATAATTCACCCCTCCACTTT; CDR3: CASSEWQPNNSPLHF
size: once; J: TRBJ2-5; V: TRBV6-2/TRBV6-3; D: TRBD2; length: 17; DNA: TGTGCCAGCAGCCGCCAAATGGTAGCGGGAGAGGGGGAGACCCAGTACTTC; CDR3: CASSRQMVAGEGETQYF
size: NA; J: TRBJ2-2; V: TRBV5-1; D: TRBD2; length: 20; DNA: TGCGCCAGCAGCTTGGGATCTTATAGCGGGAGATATTCGGTGTCGTTGGAGCTGTTTTTT; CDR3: CASSLGSYSGRYSVSLELFF
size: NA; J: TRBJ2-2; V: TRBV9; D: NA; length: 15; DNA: TGTGCCAGCAGCGTAATAAGTTCGAACACCGGGGAGCTGTTTTTT; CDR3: CASSVISSNTGELFF
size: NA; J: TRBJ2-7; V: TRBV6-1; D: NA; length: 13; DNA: TGTGCCAGCAGTGATCGGGATTTCGACGAGCAGTACTTC; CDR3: CASSDRDFDEQYF
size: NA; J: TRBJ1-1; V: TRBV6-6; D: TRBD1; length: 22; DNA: TGTGCCAGCAGCTGGCCACCCCTTCGCCCTCCGACCGGGACAGGGGAACTTGGTGAAGCTTTCTTT; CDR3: CASSWPPLRPPTGTGELGEAFF
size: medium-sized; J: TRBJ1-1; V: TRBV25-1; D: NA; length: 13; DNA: TGTGCCAGCAGTGAGGAGGTAGAGAAGGAAGCTTTCTTT; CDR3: CASSEEVEKEAFF
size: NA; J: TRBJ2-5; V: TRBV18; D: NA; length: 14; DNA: TGTGCCAGCTCACCCTACAGGGATTGGGAGACCCAGTACTTC; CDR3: CASSPYRDWETQYF
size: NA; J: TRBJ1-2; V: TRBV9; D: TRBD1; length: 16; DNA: TGTGCCAGCAAAAGGGCAGGGACAGGGGATCGCTATGGCTACACCTTC; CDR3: CASKRAGTGDRYGYTF
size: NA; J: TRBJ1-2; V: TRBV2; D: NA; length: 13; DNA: TGTGCCAGCACTGACCAAGCAAACTATGGCTACACCTTC; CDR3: CASTDQANYGYTF
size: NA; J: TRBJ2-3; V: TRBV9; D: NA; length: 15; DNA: TGTGCCAGCAGCGTAGACGGGAGAGGGGCAGATACGCAGTATTTT; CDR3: CASSVDGRGADTQYF
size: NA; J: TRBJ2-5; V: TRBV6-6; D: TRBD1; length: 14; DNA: TGTGCCAGCAGAGTTCAGGACAGGCGAGAGACCCAGTACTTC; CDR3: CASRVQDRRETQYF
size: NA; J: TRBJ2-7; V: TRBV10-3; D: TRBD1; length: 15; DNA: TGTGCCATCAGTGAGCGGATGGACAGGGCCTACGAGCAGTACTTC; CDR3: CAISERMDRAYEQYF
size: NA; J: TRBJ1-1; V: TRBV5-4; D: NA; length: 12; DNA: TGTGCCAGCAGCTCCAAGAACACTGAAGCTTTCTTT; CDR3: CASSSKNTEAFF
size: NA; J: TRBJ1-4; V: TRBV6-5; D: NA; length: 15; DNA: TGTGCCAGCGAACGGGACCCCACAACTAATGAAAAACTGTTTTTT; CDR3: CASERDPTTNEKLFF
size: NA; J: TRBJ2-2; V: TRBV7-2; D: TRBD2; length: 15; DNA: TGTGCCAGCAGCTTGGGACTAGCAAACACCGGGGAGCTGTTTTTT; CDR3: CASSLGLANTGELFF
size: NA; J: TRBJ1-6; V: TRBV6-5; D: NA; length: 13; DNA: TGTGCCAGCCCGGCTCGGGGCGGCGGACCCCTCCACTTT; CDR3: CASPARGGGPLHF
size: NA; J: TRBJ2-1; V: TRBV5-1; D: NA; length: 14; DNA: TGCGCCAGCAGCTTACAAGGACAGAATACAAAGCAGTTCTTC; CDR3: CASSLQGQNTKQFF
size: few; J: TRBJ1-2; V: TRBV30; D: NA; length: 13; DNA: TGTGCCTGGAGTGTAAAGGGGACGGGAGGCTACACCTTC; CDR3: CAWSVKGTGGYTF
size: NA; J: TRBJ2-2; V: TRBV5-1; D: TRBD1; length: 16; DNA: TGCGCCAGCAGCGTTCTCCAGGGGGCGCAGAGCGGGGAGCTGTTTTTT; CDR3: CASSVLQGAQSGELFF
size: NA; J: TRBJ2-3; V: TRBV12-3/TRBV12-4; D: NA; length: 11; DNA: TGTGCCAGCAGTTTGGTGACCACGCAGTATTTT; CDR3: CASSLVTTQYF
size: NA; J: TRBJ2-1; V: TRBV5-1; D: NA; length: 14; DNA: TGCGCCAGCAGCATTGGGGGGCCTGGAAATGAGCAGTTCTTC; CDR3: CASSIGGPGNEQFF
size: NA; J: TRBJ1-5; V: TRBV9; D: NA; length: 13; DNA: TGTGCCAGCAGCGCAGGGAGTAGTCAGCCCCAGCATTTT; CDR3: CASSAGSSQPQHF
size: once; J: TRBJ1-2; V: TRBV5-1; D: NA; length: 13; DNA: TGCGCCAGCAGCTTGGAGGGCCTCGATGGCTACACCTTC; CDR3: CASSLEGLDGYTF
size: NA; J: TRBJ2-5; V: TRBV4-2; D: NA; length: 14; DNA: TGTGCCAGCAGCCAAGATGGGCGATCAGAGACCCAGTACTTC; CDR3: CASSQDGRSETQYF
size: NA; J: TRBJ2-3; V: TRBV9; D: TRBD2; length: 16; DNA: TGTGCCAGCAGCGTAGCGGCGGGAGGGCCGTCAGATACGCAGTATTTT; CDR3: CASSVAAGGPSDTQYF
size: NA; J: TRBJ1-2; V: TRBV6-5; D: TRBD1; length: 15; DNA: TGTGCCAGCAGCCACCATCAGGACAGGGCTTATGGCTACACCTTC; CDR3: CASSHHQDRAYGYTF
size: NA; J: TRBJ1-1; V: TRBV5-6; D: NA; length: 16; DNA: TGTGCCAGCAGCTTGTTCGAACAGGGCTTGAACACTGAAGCTTTCTTT; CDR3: CASSLFEQGLNTEAFF
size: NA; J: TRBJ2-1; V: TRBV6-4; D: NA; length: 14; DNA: TGTGCCAGCAGTGACAGGGCAGATTACAATGAGCAGTTCTTC; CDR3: CASSDRADYNEQFF
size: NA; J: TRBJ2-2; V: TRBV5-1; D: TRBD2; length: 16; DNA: TGCGCCAGCAGCTTGGGACTAGCGGGACACACCGGGGAGCTGTTTTTT; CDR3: CASSLGLAGHTGELFF
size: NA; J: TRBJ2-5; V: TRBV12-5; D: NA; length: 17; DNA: TGTGCTAGTGCCCCCGGACTTGGCGACTCATTAGGAGAGACCCAGTACTTC; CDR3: CASAPGLGDSLGETQYF
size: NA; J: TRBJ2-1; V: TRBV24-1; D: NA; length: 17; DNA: TGTGCCACCAGTGGCCAACCGATTTGGAGCTCCTACAATGAGCAGTTCTTC; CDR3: CATSGQPIWSSYNEQFF
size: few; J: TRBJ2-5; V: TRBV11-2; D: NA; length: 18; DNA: TGTGCCAGCAGCTCACAGGGGGGGTATTTTGCGGGGGGGCGGACCCAGTACTTC; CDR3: CASSSQGGYFAGGRTQYF
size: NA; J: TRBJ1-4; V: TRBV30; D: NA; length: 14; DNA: TGTGCCTGGAGTGTATTTTCGGGTTACGAAAAACTGTTTTTT; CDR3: CAWSVFSGYEKLFF
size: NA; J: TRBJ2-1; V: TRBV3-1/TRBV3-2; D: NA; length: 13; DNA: TGTGCCAGCAGCCTCAACCTCTACAATGAGCAGTTCTTC; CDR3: CASSLNLYNEQFF
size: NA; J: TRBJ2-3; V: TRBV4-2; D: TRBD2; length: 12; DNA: TGTGCCAGCAGCCAAGCGCGGGACTATCAGTATTTT; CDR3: CASSQARDYQYF
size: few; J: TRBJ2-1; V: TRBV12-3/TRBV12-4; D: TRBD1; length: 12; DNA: TGTGCCAGCAGTGGTGGAGACAGGGGACAGTTCTTC; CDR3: CASSGGDRGQFF
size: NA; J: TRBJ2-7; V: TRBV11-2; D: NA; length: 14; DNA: TGTGCCAGCAGCGTACGGACAAAAATCGGGGAGCAGTACTTC; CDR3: CASSVRTKIGEQYF
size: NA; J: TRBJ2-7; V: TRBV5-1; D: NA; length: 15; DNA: TGCGCCAGCAGTCGAGGGGGTTCTGATACCTACGAGCAGTACTTC; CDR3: CASSRGGSDTYEQYF
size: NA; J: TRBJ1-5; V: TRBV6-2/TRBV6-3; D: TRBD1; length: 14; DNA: TGTGCCAGCAGCCGACAGGGGGCAGAGCAGCCCCAGCATTTT; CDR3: CASSRQGAEQPQHF
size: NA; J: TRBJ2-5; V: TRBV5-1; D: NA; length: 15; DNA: TGCGCCAGCAGCTTGGATCCGGGTTCTGGGGAGACCCAGTACTTC; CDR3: CASSLDPGSGETQYF
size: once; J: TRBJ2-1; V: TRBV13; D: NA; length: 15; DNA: TGTGCCAGCAGCAACAACAGAGGATCCTACAATGAGCAGTTCTTC; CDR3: CASSNNRGSYNEQFF
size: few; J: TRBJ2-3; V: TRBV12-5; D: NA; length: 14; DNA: TGTGCTAGTGCCCAGATGACTCCCACAGATACGCAGTATTTT; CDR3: CASAQMTPTDTQYF
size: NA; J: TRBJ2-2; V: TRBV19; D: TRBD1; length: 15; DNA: TGTGCCAGTAGTTGGACAGGGGGGAACACCGGGGAGCTGTTTTTT; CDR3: CASSWTGGNTGELFF
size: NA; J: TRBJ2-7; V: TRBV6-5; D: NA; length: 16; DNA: TGTGCCAGCAGTTCCCATCTGGGGGTCAGGGCCTACGAGCAGTACTTC; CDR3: CASSSHLGVRAYEQYF
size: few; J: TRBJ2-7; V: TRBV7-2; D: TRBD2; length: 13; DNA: TGTGCCAGCAGCCTAGAGCGGGACGGAGAGCAGTACTTC; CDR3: CASSLERDGEQYF
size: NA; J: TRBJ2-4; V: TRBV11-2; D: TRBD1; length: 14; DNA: TGTGCCAGCAGCGCCCGGGACAGGGGAAACATTCAGTACTTC; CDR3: CASSARDRGNIQYF
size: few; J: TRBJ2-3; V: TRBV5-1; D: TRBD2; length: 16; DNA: TGCGCCAGCAGCCTCGGACTAGCGGGGGGTTTAGATACGCAGTATTTT; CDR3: CASSLGLAGGLDTQYF
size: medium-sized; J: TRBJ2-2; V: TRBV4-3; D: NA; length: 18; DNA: TGCGCCAGCAGCCAAGAGGTACAGGGCCCGATAAACACCGGGGAGCTGTTTTTT; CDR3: CASSQEVQGPINTGELFF
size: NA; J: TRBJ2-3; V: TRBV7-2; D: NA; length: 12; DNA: TGTGCCAGCACCTCCAGCACAGATACGCAGTATTTT; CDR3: CASTSSTDTQYF
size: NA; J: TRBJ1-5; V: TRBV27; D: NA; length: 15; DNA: TGTGCCAGCAGTTTATCGCTCGTTAGCAATCAGCCCCAGCATTTT; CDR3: CASSLSLVSNQPQHF
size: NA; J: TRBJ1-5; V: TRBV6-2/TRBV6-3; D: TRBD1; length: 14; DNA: TGTGCCAGCAGTCGAACAGGGGGCAGTCAGCCCCAGCATTTT; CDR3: CASSRTGGSQPQHF
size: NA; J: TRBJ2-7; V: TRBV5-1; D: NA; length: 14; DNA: TGCGCCAGCAGCTTGCTGCAGACACCCTACGAGCAGTACTTC; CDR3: CASSLLQTPYEQYF
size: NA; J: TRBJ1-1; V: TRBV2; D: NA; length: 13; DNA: TGTGCCAGCAGTGAGGGGCGCAGTTTGGGAGCTTTCTTT; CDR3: CASSEGRSLGAFF
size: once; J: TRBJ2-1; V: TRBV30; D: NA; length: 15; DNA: TGTGCCTGGATCTGGGACGGGCGGGGCCACAATGAGCAGTTCTTC; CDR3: CAWIWDGRGHNEQFF
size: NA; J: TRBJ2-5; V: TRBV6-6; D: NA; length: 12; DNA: TGTGCCAGCCAAGACCCGATCGAGACCCAGTACTTC; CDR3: CASQDPIETQYF
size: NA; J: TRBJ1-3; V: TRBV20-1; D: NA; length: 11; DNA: TGCAGTGCTAGATGGAGAAACACCATATATTTT; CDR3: CSARWRNTIYF
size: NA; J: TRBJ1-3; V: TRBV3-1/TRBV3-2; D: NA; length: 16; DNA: TGTGCCAGCAGCCTCTCACGGCTAAGCTCTGGAAACACCATATATTTT; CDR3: CASSLSRLSSGNTIYF
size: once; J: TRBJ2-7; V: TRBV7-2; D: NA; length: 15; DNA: TGTGCCAGCAGCCTAGGGGCGGGACACTCCTACGAGCAGTACTTC; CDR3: CASSLGAGHSYEQYF